A single sample gave rise to the 14 T cell receptor beta chains below, sequenced in a study of blood T cell repertoires in COVID-19. The method was immunoSEQ multiplex PCR; TCRdb's version includes in-frame clones alone and lacks a portion of them. The data contain 110,000 to 150,000 clones, roughly 90% of them singletons. Sample: peripheral blood. These receptors were taken from a man aged 55 to 70 with active or convalescent COVID-19.

This clone showed up just once. The rearrangement links TRBV28 to TRBJ1-2, with 10 positions matching TRBD1. This CDR3 has 14 amino acids. Trimming removed 6 bases from V and 8 bases from J; junction bases left unmatched: 9. CDR1 and CDR2 from the germline V gene are MDHEN and SYDVKM. Here the CDR3 DNA reads TGTGCCAGCAGAACCGGGACAGGGGCGCGGGGCTACACCTTC. It translates to CASRTGTGARGYTF.

V usage is TRBV7-9 and J usage is TRBJ2-1, with 10 bases matching TRBD2. Germline-derived CDR1 and CDR2 are SEHNR and FQNEAQ (reference sequence). The CDR3 covers 15 residues. V shed 3 bases, J shed 6 bases, and the junction held 5 bases outside the gene matches. The CDR3: CASSFRASGSNEQFF. The CDR3 DNA is TGTGCCAGCAGCTTTAGGGCTAGCGGGAGCAATGAGCAGTTCTTC.

The genes are TRBV28 and TRBJ1-1; a weak D match, TRBD1 (6 bases). Per germline, CDR1 MDHEN and CDR2 SYDVKM. V shed 6 bases and J shed 0 bases, with 14 bases lying between them. The CDR3 is made up of 15 amino acids. This CDR3 is CASSGVQGMNTEAFF. CDR3 DNA: TGTGCCAGCAGCGGGGTACAGGGAATGAACACTGAAGCTTTCTTT.

On this clone itself: One junction end disagrees with the germline gene, perhaps due to a read error. V usage is TRBV10-1 and J usage is TRBJ2-1; D perhaps matches TRBD1 (5 bases). This CDR3 has 17 residues. CDR1 and CDR2 (germline): WNHNN, SYGVQD (reference sequence). CDR3 coding DNA: TGCGCCAGGAGTGTTTTCAATAGGGGCTGGGGCTACAATGAGCAGTTCTTC. Its protein is CARSVFNRGWGYNEQFF.

V usage is TRBV2 and J usage is TRBJ2-7; no clear D. The CDR3 sequence is 12 residues long. The V end was cut by 2 bases, the J end by 3 bases, with 5 bases between. Germline-derived CDR1 and CDR2 are SNHLY and FYNNEI. CDR3 coding DNA: TGTGCCAGCAGTGAATCAAACTACGAGCAGTACTTC. This encodes CASSESNYEQYF.

J is TRBJ2-7 and V is TRBV7-2; D may be TRBD2 (5 bases). V was pared by 5 bases and J by 7 bases, with 18 bases between. The V gene's germline CDR1 is SGHTA and CDR2 FQGNSA. This CDR3 has 14 residues. CDR3 residues: CASSPTPIAREQYF. The CDR3 nucleotides are TGTGCCAGCAGCCCCACTCCTATAGCGAGGGAGCAGTACTTC.

This sequence joins TRBV6-2 or TRBV6-3 and TRBJ2-5, with D possibly TRBD2 on 6 matching bases. Germline CDR1 and CDR2: MNHEY and SVGEGT. CDR3 length: 13 amino acids. V shed 2 bases and J shed 7 bases, with 11 bases lying between them. The CDR3 region is CASSYGGVATQYF. In DNA, the CDR3 is TGTGCCAGCAGTTACGGCGGGGTCGCGACCCAGTACTTC.

This chain connects TRBV3-1 (or the pseudogene TRBV3-2) to TRBJ1-3, with D unclear. Germline V CDR1 and CDR2: LGHDT, YNNKEL (reference sequence). V was clipped by 5 bases and J by 2 bases, with 10 bases between them. The CDR3 runs 14 residues. CDR3 protein: CASSKGEAGNTIYF. The CDR3 bases are TGTGCCAGCAGCAAGGGAGAAGCTGGAAACACCATATATTTT.

The chain employs TRBV21-1 and TRBJ2-7; the table's TRBD1 call for D was not verified on the DNA. TRBV21-1 is a documented pseudogene. The CDR3 is 12 amino acids. This CDR3 reads CASRTGPGEQYF. The CDR3, as DNA: TGTGCCAGCAGAACAGGCCCGGGCGAGCAGTACTTC.

The chain joins TRBV28 to TRBJ1-1, with D uncertain. The germline V gene encodes CDR1 MDHEN and CDR2 SYDVKM. CDR3 size: 16 residues. V was shortened by 1 base and J by 1 base, with 13 bases between the two germline ends. CDR3 protein: CASSLSTGWGNTEAFF. The CDR3 DNA is TGTGCCAGCAGTTTATCGACGGGATGGGGGAACACTGAAGCTTTCTTT.

This chain links TRBV5-1 with TRBJ2-1, with 7 bases identical to TRBD2. Germline-derived CDR1 and CDR2 are SGHRS and YFSETQ. The CDR3 covers 14 residues. J lost 8 bases, V lost 3 bases, and 8 bases had no gene match. CDR3 sequence (DNA): TGCGCCAGCAGCTCACCGGGGGGAAGTTATGAGCAGTTCTTC. It codes for CASSSPGGSYEQFF.

J is TRBJ2-7 and V is TRBV4-1; TRBD1 matches 8 bases. Germline trimming cut 2 bases from V and 1 base from J; bases unmatched to any gene: 4. In germline, CDR1 is MGHRA, CDR2 YSYEKL. The CDR3 sequence is 15 residues long. CDR3 DNA sequence: TGCGCCAGCAGCCAACCTCGGACAGGGTCCTACGAGCAGTACTTC. Protein: CASSQPRTGSYEQYF.

The chain combines TRBV6-5 with TRBJ2-2; possible D gene TRBD2, 6 bases. CDR1 and CDR2 (germline): MNHEY, SVGAGI. The CDR3 runs 15 residues. V dropped 6 bases and J dropped 0 bases, with 11 bases sitting between them. The CDR3 coding sequence is TGTGCCAGCAGATTACTAGCAGCGAACACCGGGGAGCTGTTTTTT. This encodes CASRLLAANTGELFF.

This sequence joins TRBV2 and TRBJ1-5; TRBD1 aligns across 10 bases. J was trimmed by 1 base and V by 7 bases; bases with no gene match: 4. CDR1 and CDR2 from the germline V gene are SNHLY and FYNNEI. The CDR3 is 15 amino acids. The CDR3 here is CASNRQGASNQPQHF. CDR3 nucleotide sequence: TGTGCCAGCAATAGACAGGGGGCAAGCAATCAGCCCCAGCATTTT.